A single sample gave rise to the 5 T cell receptor beta chains below, sequenced in a study of T cell changes during pregnancy in multiple sclerosis. Libraries were prepared by immunoSEQ multiplex PCR; TCRdb keeps only in-frame clonotypes and omits some of them. The sample has approximately 82,000 clones; 75% to 95% are singletons. The sample consisted of CD4+ T cells from peripheral blood mononuclear cells, taken in the second trimester of pregnancy. The origin of the receptors is a female donor with multiple sclerosis, enrolled in a pregnancy study.

The chain joins TRBV9 to TRBJ2-3; D is perhaps TRBD2 (6 bases). Trimming shortened V by 3 bases and J by 11 bases, and 25 bases separated the two germline ends. This CDR3 is built from 16 residues. CDR1 SGDLS and CDR2 YYNGEE come from the germline V gene. The CDR3 DNA reads TGTGCCAGCAGCGGAAAGCTAGGAGGGCCCTCCGGGGTGCAGTATTTT. Protein product: CASSGKLGGPSGVQYF.

This sequence joins TRBV6-5 and TRBJ2-1, with 9 nucleotides matching TRBD2. Germline CDR1 reads MNHEY; CDR2 reads SVGAGI. This CDR3 has 15 residues. Germline trimming cut 5 bases from V and 9 bases from J; bases unmatched to any gene: 11. The chain's CDR3 is CASSPADAGGVEQFF. The CDR3 coding sequence is TGTGCCAGCAGTCCCGCAGACGCGGGAGGGGTTGAGCAGTTCTTC.

The CDR3 region has the DNA TGTGCCAGTAGTATAGGAGGGTGGAACACTGAAGCTTTCTTT. Translating it yields CASSIGGWNTEAFF. The chain combines TRBV19 with TRBJ1-1; D is uncertain. Germline V lookup: CDR1 LNHDA, CDR2 SQIVND (reference sequence). The CDR3 covers 14 residues. V lost 1 base to trimming and J lost 1 base, with 7 bases between them. Supplemented by reference TRBV19 and TRBJ1-1, the full variable domain reads DGGITQSPKYLFRKEGQNVTLSCEQNLNHDAMYWYRQDPGQGLRLIYYSQIVNDFQKGDIAEGYSVSREKKESFPLTVTSAQKNPTAFYLCASSIGGWNTEAFFGQGTRLTVV.

This chain connects TRBV29-1 to TRBJ2-3, with 7 positions matching TRBD2. The length of the CDR3 is 13 residues. With 7 bases clipped from V and 3 bases from J, the junction kept 7 bases outside the gene matches. Looked up from germline, CDR1 is SQVTM and CDR2 is ANQGSEA. CDR3 loop: CSAIPGGTDTQYF. CDR3 DNA sequence: TGCAGCGCTATACCGGGAGGAACAGATACGCAGTATTTT.

This chain connects TRBV30 to TRBJ2-1, with TRBD2 matching 14 bases. CDR3 length equals 15 residues. Germline CDR1 GTSNPN, CDR2 SVGIG (reference sequence). V shed 1 base, J shed 10 bases, and the junction held 6 bases outside the gene matches. CDR3 in DNA: TGTGCCTGGAGTGCAGGACTAGCGGGAGGACGAGAGCAGTTCTTC. Translation: CAWSAGLAGGREQFF.